This TCR beta chain was sequenced in a study of blood T cells in healthy people across ages. Study-wide points: Investigators treated diversity estimates from one million T cells as underestimates. Unsorted PBMCs prevented conclusive naive versus antigen-experienced comparison.

Isolating PBMCs gave at least 7 million of these cells per sample. Of note for this clonotype: Its antigen is not known.

The CDR3 contains 13 residues. Trimming left V 6 bases short and J 9 bases short, with 18 bases between. For the second PCR, which ran for about 7 to 11 cycles, a sample-barcoded 5' primer and a J-beta primer mix were used. MiXCR was run by TCRdb on the 5' RACE reads, yielding one entry per CDR3 protein. The data show 920,000 or so distinct CDR3 sequences, roughly 45% seen once. The clonotype was recovered from a woman aged 55-70 years in good health. The V call is TRBV12-3 or TRBV12-4, the J call TRBJ2-7; D is unresolved. Material for sequencing was blood. The CDR3 coding sequence is TGTGCCAGCAGCCCCTTCCGTGGCCATACGCAGTACTTC. It is translated as CASSPFRGHTQYF.